This entry concerns a single TCR beta chain. The target of this receptor is not known. No base-level quality is on record; no much larger clone is a single base apart. The protocol used for the library was the immunoSEQ multiplex PCR assay. As stored in TCRdb, this immuneACCESS dataset retains in-frame rearrangements with V and J assigned. A fraction of the clones does not appear; measured against another copy, unresolved V genes explain less than half of the discrepancy, and the remainder lacks a known reason. A total of about 51,000 clones appear in this sample, approximately 94% of them only once. The ten top clones hold just under 0.6% of the sample. The data stem from a study of T cell changes during pregnancy in multiple sclerosis (dated by TCRdb to the late 2010s). Looking at the study overall: In women with multiple sclerosis, the researchers looked at how the T cell repertoire shifted as pregnancy progressed.

The CDR3, cysteine through phenylalanine, is 16 amino acids long. This entry keeps only the CDR3 DNA: 48 bases, framed from base 1. CDR1 and CDR2 are read off the germline V gene (reference sequence) as MNHNY and SVGAGI. V has 4 bases trimmed and J has 10 bases trimmed; junction bases matching no gene number 13. Sequenced here: CD4+ T cells from peripheral blood mononuclear cells, sampled in the second trimester of pregnancy. The V and J genes are TRBV6-6 and TRBJ2-1; 10 central bases correspond to TRBD2. The TCR sequence derives from a female donor with multiple sclerosis, enrolled in a pregnancy study. The CDR3 corresponds to CASSSIVAGGAAEQFF. The nucleotides are TGTGCCAGCAGTTCCATCGTAGCGGGGGGCGCCGCGGAGCAGTTCTTC.